Following are 29 T cell receptor beta chains from one sample sequenced in a study of tissue T cells after allogeneic stem cell transplantation. Time point meaning: mouse harvest day 14 after allogeneic transplant. The graft held 10^6 splenic CD5+ T cells and 10^7 T-cell-depleted bone marrow cells. Clones were sequenced by immunoSEQ multiplex PCR, and TCRdb holds only the in-frame ones, with some missing. The top ten clones hold approximately 25% of a sample with over 1,100 clones, approximately 50% of them seen once. Sequencing was carried out using liver tissue. The receptors derive from a female BALB/c mouse given C57BL/6 T cells with graft-versus-host disease after an allogeneic hematopoietic cell transplant.

This clone was seen once. At one of its ends the junction is not consistent with the germline gene, which may arise from a read error. Germline and genes: mouse. With the read ending 1 residue before the CDR3 end, the germline J gene is used to fill in that end. J is TRBJ1-4 and V is TRBV16; 8 positions agree with TRBD1. The CDR3 is 14 amino acids. Germline V lookup: CDR1 SGHSA, CDR2 FRNQAP. The CDR3: CASSFAGGNARLFF. The covered CDR3 bases are TGTGCAAGCAGCTTCGCAGGGGGCAACGCAAGATTATTT.

Details on this clone: All gene names here are mouse names. The read falls 1 residue short of the CDR3 end, and the missing part is taken from the germline J gene. The chain recombines TRBV26 with TRBJ2-4, with 11 bases identical to TRBD2. J gave up 4 bases and V 4 bases, and 1 base lay outside the gene matches. CDR1 KGHPV and CDR2 FQNQEV come from the germline V gene (reference sequence). CDR3 length equals 14 residues. Incomplete CDR3 DNA: TGTGCCAGCAGTCCGGACTGGGGGGAAAACACCTTGTAC. This sequence encodes CASSPDWGENTLY. The CDR3 as a whole reads CASSPDWGENTLYF.

In regard to this clone: Gene names and germline refer to mouse. Incomplete CDR3 DNA: TGTGCCAGCAGTCGGGGTGGTGCAGAAACGCTGTAT. It translates to CASSRGGAETLY. The full CDR3 protein is CASSRGGAETLYF. The chain is built from TRBV26 and TRBJ2-3; D is unclear. The missing CDR3 end, 1 residue past where the read stops, is filled in from the germline J gene. This CDR3 is 13 amino acids long. V was clipped by 4 bases and J by 1 base, with 6 bases between them. The germline CDR1 and CDR2 sequences are KGHPV and FQNQEV (reference sequence).

A remark on this clone: Gene names and germline match the mouse. The read comes to an end 1 residue before the CDR3 does, leaving the germline J gene to fill in the end. This chain connects TRBV14 to TRBJ1-1; D possibly corresponds to TRBD1 (5 bases). The V and J ends lost 5 bases and 5 bases respectively, with 7 bases between them. Germline lookup yields CDR1 SGHDT and CDR2 FRDEAV. There are 11 residues in the CDR3. The CDR3 spells CASRRQTEVFF. The sequenced part of the CDR3 DNA is TGTGCCAGCAGGCGACAGACAGAAGTCTTC.

To note about this clone: Gene names and germline match the mouse. Coverage ceases 1 residue before the CDR3 finishes, and the germline J gene fills in the end. This sequence joins TRBV16 and TRBJ2-5; the match to TRBD2 covers 8 bases. The CDR3 sequence is 15 residues long. V shed 0 bases and J 5 bases; nucleotides not matched to a gene: 4. The germline V gene has CDR1 SGHSA and CDR2 FRNQAP. Partial CDR3 DNA: TGTGCAAGCAGCTTAGACTCCTGGGGGGCAGACACCCAGTAC. It translates to CASSLDSWGADTQY. The full CDR3 sequence reads CASSLDSWGADTQYF.

Comments on this clone: The genes are named according to mouse. The sequence runs out 1 residue before the end of the CDR3; the remainder is reconstructed from the germline J gene. The V and J genes are TRBV13-3 and TRBJ2-7, with unresolved D. V lost 3 bases and J lost 5, with 3 bases in between. This CDR3 spans 10 amino acids. Germline CDR1 and CDR2: NNHDY and SYVADS. The CDR3 loop is CASSGNEQYF. The sequenced CDR3 bases are TGTGCCAGCAGTGGCAATGAACAGTAC.

Regarding this clone: Genes and germline come from the mouse. CDR3 bases read: TGTGCCAGCAGTCTGTCGGGCAACTCCGACTACACC. This translates into CASSLSGNSDYT. The complete CDR3 sequence is CASSLSGNSDYTF. The V gene is TRBV26, the J gene TRBJ1-2; D not certain. Coverage ceases 1 residue before the CDR3 finishes, and the germline J gene fills in the end. The CDR3 runs 13 residues. V gave up 0 bases and J gave up 2 bases, with 4 bases separating them. CDR1 is KGHPV and CDR2 is FQNQEV in the germline V gene (reference sequence).

Comment on this clone: Gene labels here are mouse ones. The read ends 1 residue early relative to the CDR3; the germline J gene fills the gap. This chain uses TRBV3 with TRBJ2-4, with 10 bases fitting TRBD2. CDR1 is SNHLY, CDR2 FYNGKV, per germline (reference sequence). This CDR3 has 15 amino acids. V shed 5 bases and J 0 bases; nucleotides not matched to a gene: 2. This CDR3 is CASSPTGGSQNTLYF. CDR3 DNA (partial): TGTGCCAGCAGCCCGACTGGGGGGAGTCAAAACACCTTGTAC.

Of note for this clone: Gene names are the mouse ones. The sequenced fragment ends 1 residue before the CDR3 boundary, so the rest is inferred from the germline J gene. The chain has TRBV24 and TRBJ1-4, with a tentative D call TRBD1 (5 bases). The V end was cut by 0 bases, the J end by 1 base, with 9 bases between. The CDR3 contains 16 residues. Germline loops: CDR1 KGHTA, CDR2 FRNEEI. The part of the CDR3 DNA that was read is TGTGCCAGCAGTCTGTATCGGGGGTCTTCCAACGAAAGATTATTT. It translates to CASSLYRGSSNERLF. In full, the CDR3 is CASSLYRGSSNERLFF.

This clone has more than one count but fewer than ten. Germline and genes: mouse. The missing CDR3 end, 1 residue past where the read stops, is filled in from the germline J gene. This chain connects TRBV12-1 to TRBJ1-2; no definite D call. This CDR3 spans 12 amino acids. V was shortened by 2 bases and J by 0 bases, with 3 bases between the two germline ends. Germline V lookup: CDR1 SGHSN, CDR2 HYEKVE. This CDR3 reads CASSPANSDYTF. The covered CDR3 bases are TGTGCCAGCTCTCCGGCAAACTCCGACTACACC.

This clone was picked up a small number of times. Here the gene names and germline are mouse. The CDR3 reads CASSPGQGSNSDYTF. The sequenced part of the CDR3 DNA is TGTGCCAGCAGCCCTGGACAGGGATCAAACTCCGACTACACC. V and J are TRBV14 and TRBJ1-2, with 8 positions matching TRBD1. The CDR3 extends 1 residue past the end of the read, so its final part is completed from the germline J gene. CDR3 length equals 15 residues. Germline values: CDR1 SGHDT, CDR2 FRDEAV. With V trimmed by 5 bases and J by 0 bases, 6 bases remained unmatched.

With respect to this clone: The gene symbols are mouse symbols. The read terminates 1 residue before the CDR3 end, so the remaining end is supplied by the germline J gene. The rearrangement links TRBV19 to TRBJ2-5; D gene unclear. Germline CDR1 and CDR2: FNHDT and SITEND (reference sequence). CDR3 length: 14 amino acids. Trimming removed 5 bases from V and 0 bases from J, with 10 bases in between. The sequenced part of the CDR3 DNA is TGTGCCAGCAGCCTCGACAATAACCAAGACACCCAGTAC. Translated, it gives CASSLDNNQDTQY. In full, the CDR3 is CASSLDNNQDTQYF. Full variable domain (rest looked up from reference TRBV19 and TRBJ2-5): GGIITQTPKFLIGQEGQKLTLKCQQNFNHDTMYWYRQDSGKGLRLIYYSITENDLQKGDLSEGYDASREKKSSFSLTVTSAQKNEMAVFLCASSLDNNQDTQYFGPGTRLLVL.

This clone came up a few times. Genes and germline come from the mouse. The read ends 1 residue early relative to the CDR3; the germline J gene fills the gap. V is TRBV1 and J is TRBJ2-7; D might be TRBD1 or TRBD2, each matching 5 bases. Germline-derived CDR1 and CDR2 are NSQYPW and LRSPGD (reference sequence). Trimming removed 4 bases at V and 1 base at J, with 8 bases between. The CDR3 sequence is 13 residues long. CDR3: CTCSEGPSYEQYF. The CDR3 DNA, read in part, is TGCACCTGCAGTGAGGGACCGTCCTATGAACAGTAC. The variable domain in full, with the rest retrieved from reference TRBV1 and TRBJ2-7, is VTLLEQNPRWRLVPRGQAVNLRCILKNSQYPWMSWYQQDLQKQLQWLFTLRSPGDKEVKSLPGADYLATRVTDTELRLQVANMSQGRTLYCTCSEGPSYEQYFGPGTRLTVL.

This clone occurred once. The listed genes are named as in mouse. The read ends 1 residue early relative to the CDR3; the germline J gene fills the gap. The J gene is TRBJ2-5, the V gene TRBV14, with 10 positions matching TRBD2. After removal of 2 bases from V and 6 bases from J, the junction contained 3 bases not matched to a gene. Per germline, CDR1 SGHDT and CDR2 FRDEAV. This CDR3 region has 14 residues. The part of the CDR3 DNA that was read is TGTGCCAGCAGTTTGACTGGGGGGACCGACACCCAGTAC. Translation gives CASSLTGGTDTQY. The complete CDR3 sequence is CASSLTGGTDTQYF.

Comment on this clone: Mouse names are used for the genes. The CDR3 goes on 1 residue after the read ends, and that part is filled in from the germline J gene. Other DNA sequences in this sample translate to the same CDR3. The genes are TRBV13-2 and TRBJ2-5, with 9 bases matching TRBD2. The germline CDR1 and CDR2 sequences are NNHNN and SYGAGS (reference sequence). V was clipped by 0 bases and J by 5 bases; unmatched bases: 1. The CDR3 spans 14 residues. CDR3 DNA (partial): TGTGCCAGCGGTGATGCGGGACTGGGAGACACCCAGTAC. Protein: CASGDAGLGDTQY. The full CDR3 is CASGDAGLGDTQYF.

Concerning this clone itself: The genes and germline here are from mouse. Sequencing ends 1 residue short of the CDR3 end; the germline J gene provides the rest. This chain uses TRBV13-1 with TRBJ1-1; 7 positions match TRBD1. The ends lost 4 bases at V and 1 base at J; junction bases unmatched: 4. This CDR3 comprises 14 residues. CDR1 is NSHNY and CDR2 is SYGAGN in the germline V gene. The chain's CDR3 is CASSLDRENTEVFF. The CDR3 DNA, read in part, is TGTGCCAGCAGTCTCGACAGGGAAAACACAGAAGTCTTC.

Concerning this clone: The gene symbols are mouse symbols. Read data end 1 residue before the CDR3 end; the end is taken from the germline J gene. The V and J genes are TRBV15 and TRBJ2-5, with D possibly being TRBD2 (6 bases). CDR3 length equals 13 residues. The germline CDR1 and CDR2 sequences are SGHND and FRSKSL. V was shortened by 2 bases and J by 4 bases, with 7 bases between the two germline ends. The CDR3 sequence is CASSLSGEDTQYF. CDR3 bases read: TGTGCCAGCAGTTTATCTGGGGAAGACACCCAGTAC.

In the case of this clone: Gene and germline names: mouse. The CDR3 end is not reached by the read, which stops 1 residue before it; the germline J gene fills it in. The chain recombines TRBV3 with TRBJ2-5; D could derive from TRBD1 or TRBD2 (6 bases each). The germline CDR1 and CDR2 sequences are SNHLY and FYNGKV (reference sequence). Trimming pared 3 bases from V and 3 bases from J, leaving 10 bases between. The CDR3 is 14 amino acids. Here the CDR3 reads CASSFRGLQDTQYF. The CDR3 bases that were read are TGTGCCAGCAGCTTCCGGGGGCTGCAAGACACCCAGTAC. Supplemented by reference TRBV3 and TRBJ2-5, the full variable domain reads GPKVLQIPSHQIIDMGQMVTLNCDPVSNHLYFYWYKQILGQQMEFLVNFYNGKVMEKSKLFKDQFSVERPDGSYFTLKIQPTALEDSAVYFCASSFRGLQDTQYFGPGTRLLVL.

About this clone itself: These gene names are mouse names. The CDR3 end falls 1 residue outside the read, so it is completed with the germline J gene. The chain uses TRBV16 and TRBJ1-4, with 10 bases matching TRBD1. Germline assignment: CDR1 SGHSA and CDR2 FRNQAP. This CDR3 is 14 amino acids long. The junction had 2 bases not matched to a gene; V was cut back by 3 bases and J by 7 bases. The part of the CDR3 DNA that was read is TGTGCAAGCAGCTTTGGACAGGGGGTCGAAAGATTATTT. Translated, it gives CASSFGQGVERLF. In full, the CDR3 reads CASSFGQGVERLFF.

Regarding this clone: Gene names and germline match the mouse. The DNA ends 1 residue before the CDR3 does, and the rest of the CDR3 is filled in from the germline J gene. This chain joins TRBV29 and TRBJ2-7; 9 bases are a match to TRBD1. This CDR3 region has 16 residues. Germline V gene data show CDR1 as MSHET and CDR2 as SYDVDS. With V trimmed by 0 bases and J by 3 bases, 6 bases remained unmatched. CDR3 sequence: CASSLSRGTGSYEQYF. The sequenced CDR3 bases are TGTGCTAGCAGTTTATCGAGGGGGACAGGGAGCTATGAACAGTAC.

Note on this clone: Mouse germline and gene names are used. The missing CDR3 end, 1 residue past where the read stops, is filled in from the germline J gene. This sequence joins TRBV3 and TRBJ1-4; D not resolved. Looked up from germline, CDR1 is SNHLY and CDR2 is FYNGKV (reference sequence). The CDR3 is 14 residues long. V was clipped by 4 bases and J by 0 bases, with 6 bases between them. Here the CDR3 reads CASSSPISNERLFF. The DNA read from the CDR3 is TGTGCCAGCAGCTCCCCCATTTCCAACGAAAGATTATTT. The whole variable domain, filled in from reference TRBV3 and TRBJ1-4, reads GPKVLQIPSHQIIDMGQMVTLNCDPVSNHLYFYWYKQILGQQMEFLVNFYNGKVMEKSKLFKDQFSVERPDGSYFTLKIQPTALEDSAVYFCASSSPISNERLFFGHGTKLSVL.

This clone was picked up a small number of times. The genes are named according to mouse. With the read ending 1 residue before the CDR3 end, the germline J gene is used to fill in that end. The chain is built from TRBV14 and TRBJ2-7; TRBD1 is a possible D gene (6 bases). This CDR3 is built from 12 residues. Germline values: CDR1 SGHDT, CDR2 FRDEAV. The germline V and J ends were trimmed by 1 base and 7 bases, with 9 bases remaining between them. The CDR3: CASSFGRGEQYF. CDR3 bases read: TGTGCCAGCAGTTTCGGCAGGGGAGAACAGTAC. Complete variable domain (other parts from reference TRBV14 and TRBJ2-7): EAGVTQSPRYAVLQEGQAVSFWCDPISGHDTLYWYQQPRDQGPQLLVYFRDEAVIDNSQLPSDRFSAVRPKGTNSTLKIQSAKQGDTATYLCASSFGRGEQYFGPGTRLTVL.

A word on this clone: Gene names and germline refer to mouse. With the read ending 1 residue before the CDR3 end, the germline J gene is used to fill in that end. This chain connects TRBV5 to TRBJ2-1, with 8 bases lining up with TRBD2. CDR1 and CDR2 from the germline V gene are LGHNA and YNLKQL (reference sequence). V lost 1 base, J lost 3 bases, and 2 bases stayed unmatched. This CDR3 contains 15 residues. The CDR3 DNA, read in part, is TGTGCCAGCAGCCAAGCTGGGGGGATCTATGCTGAGCAGTTC. Its protein is CASSQAGGIYAEQF. The whole CDR3 is CASSQAGGIYAEQFF.

Remarks on this clone: Gene names and germline refer to mouse. Read coverage stops 1 residue before the CDR3 terminus; the germline J gene supplies the remainder. This chain connects TRBV13-3 to TRBJ2-5; D gene uncertain. This CDR3 region has 14 residues. The ends were cut back, 0 bases at V and 0 bases at J, with 5 bases in the middle. CDR1 is NNHDY and CDR2 is SYVADS in the germline V gene. This CDR3 reads CASSDAGNQDTQYF. The DNA read from the CDR3 is TGTGCCAGCAGTGATGCGGGGAACCAAGACACCCAGTAC.

This clone rates as large. The gene names given are mouse names. With the read ending 1 residue before the CDR3 end, the germline J gene is used to fill in that end. The V and J genes are TRBV2 and TRBJ1-4, with TRBD1 identical over 10 bases. This CDR3 is built from 15 residues. Germline V gene lookup returns CDR1 LGHNA and CDR2 YSYQKL. J was trimmed by 5 bases and V by 1 base; bases with no gene match: 1. CDR3 DNA (partial): TGTGCCAGCAGCCAAGTGGGACAGGGGAACGAAAGATTATTT. Encoded protein: CASSQVGQGNERLF. From start to end, the CDR3 is CASSQVGQGNERLFF.

This clone was observed a handful of times. The gene names here belong to mouse. CDR3 DNA (partial): TGTGCCAGCAGTGATGACTGGGGGGGCGCGAACACCGGGCAGCTCTAC. It specifies CASSDDWGGANTGQLY. In full, the CDR3 reads CASSDDWGGANTGQLYF. The chain is built from TRBV13-1 and TRBJ2-2, with 11 bases lining up with TRBD2. Read sequence stops 1 residue before the CDR3 end, and the germline J gene provides the missing end. The CDR3 runs to 17 residues. Per the germline V gene, CDR1 is NSHNY and CDR2 is SYGAGN. V lost 0 bases to trimming and J lost 2 bases; unmatched junction nucleotides: 3.

This clone appeared once. The listed genes are named as in mouse. Coverage ceases 1 residue before the CDR3 finishes, and the germline J gene fills in the end. The rearrangement joins TRBV1 to TRBJ2-7, with 9 bases fitting TRBD2. The V segment lost 1 base and the J segment 7 bases; nucleotides outside the gene matches: 5. Looked up from germline, CDR1 is NSQYPW and CDR2 is LRSPGD (reference sequence). The length of the CDR3 is 14 residues. Incomplete CDR3 DNA: TGCACCTGCAGTGCAGTGGGGGGGCAGGGGGAACAGTAC. This codes for CTCSAVGGQGEQY. The entire CDR3 reads CTCSAVGGQGEQYF.

This clone was recorded a few times. The germline and genes are mouse ones. The sequence runs out 1 residue before the end of the CDR3; the remainder is reconstructed from the germline J gene. V and J are TRBV13-2 and TRBJ2-1, with 10 bases identical to TRBD2. From germline, CDR1 is NNHNN and CDR2 SYGAGS (reference sequence). This CDR3 comprises 16 residues. V was clipped by 0 bases and J by 1 base; unmatched bases: 1. CDR3 bases read: TGTGCCAGCGGTGATGCGGACTGGGGGAACTATGCTGAGCAGTTC. Its protein is CASGDADWGNYAEQF. The entire CDR3 reads CASGDADWGNYAEQFF.

Only a few counts were recorded for this clone. The gene names given are mouse names. The read comes to an end 1 residue before the CDR3 does, leaving the germline J gene to fill in the end. This rearrangement joins TRBV26 to TRBJ2-5; weak D call: TRBD1 (6 bases). V lost 3 bases, J lost 0 bases, and 7 bases lay in between. Germline V gives CDR1 KGHPV, CDR2 FQNQEV (reference sequence). CDR3 length equals 14 residues. This CDR3 reads CASSLGTNQDTQYF. The DNA read from the CDR3 is TGTGCCAGCAGTCTAGGGACAAACCAAGACACCCAGTAC. Full variable domain (remainder filled in from reference TRBV26 and TRBJ2-5): NSKVIQTPRYLVKGQGQKAKMRCIPEKGHPVVFWYQQNKNNEFKFLINFQNQEVLQQIDMTEKRFSAECPSNSPCSLEIQSSEAGDSALYLCASSLGTNQDTQYFGPGTRLLVL.